In its sample, the clone carrying this T cell receptor beta chain was seen a few times. Its antigen is not identified. The sample is drawn from a study of vaccination and CD4 T cells after COVID-19. At the level of the study: Two doses of either BNT162b2 or mRNA-1273 vaccine were given to participants. In culture, cells were exposed to overlapping spike peptides from SARS-CoV-2, HCoV-NL63, HCoV-OC43 and HCoV-229E. Treatment of control cultures consisted of a CEFX pool, an HIV-1 Nef pool, or no peptide.

The treatment: approximately nine-day PBMC culture with coronavirus spike peptide pools or control peptides (ViraFEST assay). Before the COVID-19 pandemic (2011-2018), CD4+ T cells were obtained from the unexposed donor. Cultured CD4+ T cell DNA underwent sequencing with the Oncomine TCR Beta short-read assay. Using the QIAamp micro DNA kit, genomic DNA was extracted from the CD4+ T cells that had been cultured. TCRdb reprocessed the PCR reads via MiXCR and lists one record per CDR3 protein. The repertoire holds some 8,000 distinct CDR3 sequences, with roughly 30% as singletons. The study's findings and limits: There was no significant change from around 19 to 38 median reactive clonotypes.

The CDR3 is 16 residues long. In germline, CDR1 is SNHLY, CDR2 FYNNEI. V lost 3 bases, J lost 5 bases, and 17 bases lay in between. The V and J genes are TRBV2 and TRBJ1-5, with D unclear. Input material: CD4+ T cells from blood, cultured in vitro. The receptor's source is a human donor in good health. This CDR3 reads CASSEIGILLDQPQHF. CDR3 DNA: TGTGCCAGCAGTGAGATTGGCATCTTACTGGATCAGCCCCAGCATTTT.